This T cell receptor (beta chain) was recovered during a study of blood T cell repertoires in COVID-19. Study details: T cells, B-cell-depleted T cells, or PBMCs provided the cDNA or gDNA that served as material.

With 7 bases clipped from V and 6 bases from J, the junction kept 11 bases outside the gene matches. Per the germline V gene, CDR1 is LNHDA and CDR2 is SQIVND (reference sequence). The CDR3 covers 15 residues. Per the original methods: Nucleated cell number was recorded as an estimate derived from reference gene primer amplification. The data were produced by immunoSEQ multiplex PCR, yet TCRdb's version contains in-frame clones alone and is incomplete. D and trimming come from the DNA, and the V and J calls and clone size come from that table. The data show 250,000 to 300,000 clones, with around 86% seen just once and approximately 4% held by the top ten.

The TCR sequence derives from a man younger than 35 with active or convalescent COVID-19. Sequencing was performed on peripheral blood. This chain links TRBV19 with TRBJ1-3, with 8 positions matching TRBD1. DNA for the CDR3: TGTGCCAGTACCCTGACCCCGCAGGGGGCAAACACCATATATTTT. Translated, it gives CASTLTPQGANTIYF.